This TCR beta chain was identified in a study of T cells in Graves' hyperthyroidism and ophthalmopathy. The study collected blood at first hyperthyroidism diagnosis, before any ophthalmopathy symptoms arose. RNA transcripts provided the source from which TCR beta CDR3 regions were amplified. With the HTBI primer set, the TCR CDR3 went through a first round of RT-PCR. One entry per CDR3 protein results from TCRdb running MiXCR on the multiplex PCR reads. The sample has some 600,000 distinct CDR3 sequences, roughly 13% seen once; the top ten hold 5.5% to 7.5%. Trimming stripped 1 base from V and 1 base from J, with 11 bases between. Per germline, CDR1 SGHNT and CDR2 YYREEE (reference sequence). The CDR3 is made up of 15 amino acids. This clonotype was found a few times.

This clonotype originated in a woman aged 30 to 39 with Graves' hyperthyroidism that later progressed to Graves' ophthalmopathy. What was sequenced was blood. This rearrangement joins TRBV5-4 to TRBJ1-1; D gene uncertain. The CDR3 region is CASSLMVGENTEAFF. The CDR3 coding sequence is TGTGCCAGCAGCTTGATGGTCGGGGAGAACACTGAAGCTTTCTTT.